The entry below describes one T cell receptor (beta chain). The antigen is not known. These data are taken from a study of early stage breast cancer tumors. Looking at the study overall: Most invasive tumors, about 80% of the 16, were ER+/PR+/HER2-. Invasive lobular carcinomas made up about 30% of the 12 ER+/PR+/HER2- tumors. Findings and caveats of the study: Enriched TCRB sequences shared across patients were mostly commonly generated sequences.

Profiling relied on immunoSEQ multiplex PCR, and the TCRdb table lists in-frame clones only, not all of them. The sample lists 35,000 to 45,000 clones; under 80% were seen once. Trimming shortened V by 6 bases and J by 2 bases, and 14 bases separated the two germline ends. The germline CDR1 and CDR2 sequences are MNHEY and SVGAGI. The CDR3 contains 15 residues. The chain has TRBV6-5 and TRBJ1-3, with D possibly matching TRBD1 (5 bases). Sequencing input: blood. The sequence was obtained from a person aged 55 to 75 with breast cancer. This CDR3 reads CASRRDGTPGNTIYF. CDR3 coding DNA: TGTGCCAGCAGACGAGACGGGACTCCTGGAAACACCATATATTTT.